This TCR beta chain was found in a study of Ad26.COV2.S vaccination and SARS-CoV-2 variants (dated by TCRdb to the early 2020s). Describing the broader study: Donors in the vaccine arm were drawn from COV1001, a phase I-IIa trial of Ad26.COV2.S in healthy adults that was multicentre, randomized, double-blind and placebo-controlled. Ad26.COV2.S was administered intramuscularly at 5 x 10^10 or 1 x 10^11 viral particles, either as a single shot or as two shots given 56 days apart. Sequencing of the TCRbeta repertoire served to evaluate the specificity and breadth of SARS-CoV-2-reactive T cell receptors following Ad26.COV2.S vaccination. A total of approximately 30 samples were included in the TCR-sequenced set, comprising roughly 19 Ad26.COV2.S vaccine recipients, 5 placebo recipients and 8 SARS-CoV-2 convalescent individuals. Trial participants were randomized into five groups of five: low-dose or high-dose Ad26.COV2.S given once or twice, or placebo on both occasions. Investigators did not know the trial group allocation while performing experiments and assessing outcomes.

A word on this clone: Its antigen is still unknown. Within one base of it there is no much larger clone, and no base qualities were kept.

The paper's findings and limits, for the study overall: After vaccination, spike-specific CD8+ and CD4+ T cell responses were reported to show substantial breadth. It was noted by the authors that total T cell responses may have been underestimated by the TCR breadth and depth analyses. The study was not powered for comparison of responses between vaccine doses or regimens. Ad26.COV2.S recipients had higher spike-specific TCR breadth than placebo recipients (P = 0.0014). Vaccine and placebo recipients had similar non-spike TCR breadth, a finding consistent with the vaccine containing only spike.

TCRbeta CDR3 regions were sequenced with the immunoSEQ Assay. After extraction, genomic DNA underwent amplification by bias-controlled multiplex PCR, followed by high-throughput sequencing. Per the source publication's procedure: To quantify the absolute abundance of every unique TCRbeta CDR3 region, sequences were collapsed and filtered. Usable DNA was measured by amplifying reference genes present in all nucleated cells, and TCRbeta template counts were normalized to that usable DNA to estimate T cell fraction. Repertoire TCRs were annotated as SARS-CoV-2-specific by exact matching of V gene, CDR3 amino acid sequence and J gene to a known reactive TCR set. The reference SARS-CoV-2 TCR set was derived from MIRA and filtered for enrichment in COVID-19-positive ImmuneCODE repertoires, a step that removed public or cross-reactive TCRs. Using the MIRA antigens, annotated TCRs were further analysed by specific ORF or by position within an ORF. Breadth was defined as annotated unique rearrangements over total unique productive rearrangements; depth was the summed frequency of those rearrangements. TCR breadth was compared between groups using two-sided Wilcoxon rank-sum tests. As stored in TCRdb, this immuneACCESS dataset retains in-frame rearrangements with V and J assigned. A fraction of the clones does not appear; measured against another copy, unresolved V genes explain less than half of the discrepancy, and the remainder lacks a known reason. The V and J calls and the clone size are those of that table, but D and trimming were determined from the DNA. This sample gives roughly 380,000 clones in total; around nine tenths of them show up just once. The ten largest clones capture roughly 3.6% of the sample.

The treatment or condition label of this sample denotes: around 19 received Ad26.COV2.S at low or high dose, single or two shots; several received placebo; per-sample allocation not given. For vaccine and placebo recipients, the sequenced repertoires came from samples collected on day 63 after the first injection. In Cohort 1b, around 23 adults aged 18-55 years were enrolled at a single site in Boston, USA, between 29 July and 7 August 2020. Ad26.COV2.S was a replication-incompetent adenovirus type 26 vector expressing a prefusion-stabilized SARS-CoV-2 spike protein from the original Wuhan strain. The sequencing here drew on peripheral blood, taken in a trial of Ad26.COV2.S vaccine versus placebo. The source of this sequence is a person aged 18 to 65 who received the Ad26.COV2.S COVID-19 vaccine or a placebo.

The DNA is TGTGCCAGCAGCTTAGGGAAAAGCTATGGCTACACCTTC. The translation is CASSLGKSYGYTF. This chain joins TRBV13 to TRBJ1-2; the D gene remains uncertain. The CDR3 contains 13 residues, cysteine and phenylalanine counted. Only CDR3 DNA is held: 39 bases, read in frame from base 1. V is pared back by 0 bases and J by 4 bases, with 6 bases lying between the germline termini. CDR1 and CDR2 are read off the germline V gene (reference sequence) as PRHDT and FYEKMQ.